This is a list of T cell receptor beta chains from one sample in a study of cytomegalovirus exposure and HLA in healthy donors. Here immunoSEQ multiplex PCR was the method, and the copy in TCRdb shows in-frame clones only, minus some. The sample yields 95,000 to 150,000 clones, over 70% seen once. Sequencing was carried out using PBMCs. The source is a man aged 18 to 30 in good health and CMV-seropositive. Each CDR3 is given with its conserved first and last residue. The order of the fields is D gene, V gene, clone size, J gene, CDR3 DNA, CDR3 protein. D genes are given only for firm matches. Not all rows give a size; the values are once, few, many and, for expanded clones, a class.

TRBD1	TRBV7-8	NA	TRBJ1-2	TGTGCCAGCAGCTTGGGACAGTCTAACTATGGCTACACCTTC	CASSLGQSNYGYTF
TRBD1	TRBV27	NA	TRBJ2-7	TGTGCCAGCAGTTTCACCAGGGGGTCCTACGAGCAGTACTTC	CASSFTRGSYEQYF
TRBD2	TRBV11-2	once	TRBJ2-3	TGTGCCAGCAGCTTAGATTTGCTAGCGGGGACTACAGATACGCAGTATTTT	CASSLDLLAGTTDTQYF
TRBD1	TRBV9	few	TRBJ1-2	TGTGCCAGCAGCGCGCGAAACAGGGGCGATGGCTACACCTTC	CASSARNRGDGYTF
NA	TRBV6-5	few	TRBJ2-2	TGTGCCAGCAGTTACCTGGGGGCCAGGCCCGGGGAGCTGTTTTTT	CASSYLGARPGELFF
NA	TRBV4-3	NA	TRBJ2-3	TGCGCCAGCAGCCAAGTTAAGACAGCCACAGATACGCAGTATTTT	CASSQVKTATDTQYF
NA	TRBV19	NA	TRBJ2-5	TGTGCCAGTAGTATTGCAGGGATAGAGACCCAGTACTTC	CASSIAGIETQYF
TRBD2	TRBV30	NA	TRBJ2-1	TGCGCCTGGAGACTAGCCGACTACAATGAGCAGTTCTTC	CAWRLADYNEQFF
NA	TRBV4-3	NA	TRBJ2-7	TGCGCCAGCAGCCAAGACAGGTACGAGCAGTACTTC	CASSQDRYEQYF
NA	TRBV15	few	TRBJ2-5	TGTGCCACCAGGGGCCTGCTCGGAAGATGGGAAGAGACCCAGTACTTC	CATRGLLGRWEETQYF
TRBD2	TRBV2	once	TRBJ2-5	TGTGCCAGCAGTAGGATTAGCGGGAGTGAGACCCAGTACTTC	CASSRISGSETQYF
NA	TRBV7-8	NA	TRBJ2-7	TGTGCCAGCAGCTTAGTGCCTGGGCCGAGCTCCTACGAGCAGTACTTC	CASSLVPGPSSYEQYF
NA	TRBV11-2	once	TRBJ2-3	TGTGCCAGCAGCTTAGCTCGGGTCTGGACAGATACGCAGTATTTT	CASSLARVWTDTQYF
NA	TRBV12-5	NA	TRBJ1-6	TGTGCTAGCAAGGGGGCCTATAATTCACCCCTCCACTTT	CASKGAYNSPLHF
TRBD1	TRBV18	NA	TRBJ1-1	TGTGCCAGCTCCGAATACGCGACAGGGGACACTGAAGCTTTCTTT	CASSEYATGDTEAFF
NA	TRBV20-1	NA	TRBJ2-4	TGCAGGACTAGTGGAAACATTCAGTACTTC	CRTSGNIQYF
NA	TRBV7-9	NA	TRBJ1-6	TGTGCCAGCAGCTCCCCACCCGGGGCCGGGAGCGATAATTCACCCCTCCACTTT	CASSSPPGAGSDNSPLHF
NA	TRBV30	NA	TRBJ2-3	TGTGCCTGGAGTGTGAGCGGGTCCACAGATACGCAGTATTTT	CAWSVSGSTDTQYF
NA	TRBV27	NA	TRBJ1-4	TGTGCCAGCAGTTTATCCACCTCGGGTGAAAAACTGTTTTTT	CASSLSTSGEKLFF
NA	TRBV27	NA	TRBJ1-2	TGTGCCAGCACCGTACTTGATGGCTACACCTTC	CASTVLDGYTF
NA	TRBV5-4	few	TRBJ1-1	TGTGCCAGCAGCTTGACCGGGAACACTGAAGCTTTCTTT	CASSLTGNTEAFF
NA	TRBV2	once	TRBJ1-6	TGTGCCAGCAGAGACCGCAGGGATAATTCACCCCTCCACTTT	CASRDRRDNSPLHF
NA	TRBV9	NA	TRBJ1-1	TGTGCCAGCAGCGTAGACCCTCCGACAGGCCTGAACACTGAAGCTTTCTTT	CASSVDPPTGLNTEAFF
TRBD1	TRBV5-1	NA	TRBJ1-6	TGTGCCAGCAGTATAGACAGGGGTTATAATTCACCCCTCCACTTT	CASSIDRGYNSPLHF
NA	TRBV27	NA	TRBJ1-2	TGTGCCAGCAGTCAACAGGGTATTAACTATGGCTACACCTTC	CASSQQGINYGYTF
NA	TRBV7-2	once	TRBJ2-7	TGTGCCAGCAGCTTAGCCTTCCGTTACGAGCAGTACTTC	CASSLAFRYEQYF
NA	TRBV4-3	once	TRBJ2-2	TGCGCCAGCAGAACTAGCAGAGGCACCGGGGAGCTGTTTTTT	CASRTSRGTGELFF
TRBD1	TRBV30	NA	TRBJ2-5	TGTGCCTGGAGTCCCGGGACAGATGAGGAGCAGTACTTC	CAWSPGTDEEQYF
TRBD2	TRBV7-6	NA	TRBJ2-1	TGTGCCAGCAGCAAAGAGCGGGGGGTATACAATGAGCAGTTCTTC	CASSKERGVYNEQFF
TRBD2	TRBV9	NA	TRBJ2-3	TGTGCCAGCAGCCAAGCGGCGGGAGCTAACACAGATACGCAGTATTTT	CASSQAAGANTDTQYF
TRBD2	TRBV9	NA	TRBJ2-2	TGTGCCGGAAGAAGCGGGGGGCCTGGTCCCACCGGGGAGCTGTTTTTT	CAGRSGGPGPTGELFF
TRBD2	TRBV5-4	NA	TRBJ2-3	TGTGCCAGCAGCGTGGGACTAGCGGACACGCAAGATACGCAGTATTTT	CASSVGLADTQDTQYF
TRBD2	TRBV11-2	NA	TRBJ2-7	TGTGCCAGCAGCTTAAGTTCACTAGCGGGGGCTGACGAGCAGTACTTC	CASSLSSLAGADEQYF
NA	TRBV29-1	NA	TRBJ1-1	TGCAGCGTCAACACAGGCTATGAAGCTTTCTTT	CSVNTGYEAFF
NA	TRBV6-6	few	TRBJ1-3	TGTGCCAGCAGCACCCCACAGCACTCTGGAAACACCATATATTTT	CASSTPQHSGNTIYF
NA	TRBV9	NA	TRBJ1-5	TGTGCCAGCAGCGTAGGCCAGGGCAATCAGCCCCAGCATTTT	CASSVGQGNQPQHF
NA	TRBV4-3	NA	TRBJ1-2	TGCGCCAGCAGCCAAGAGCTAGGCCCCTATGGCTACACCTTC	CASSQELGPYGYTF
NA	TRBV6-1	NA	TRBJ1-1	TGTGCCAGCAGTGAAGTCACCGAGCAGAACACTGAAGCTTTCTTT	CASSEVTEQNTEAFF
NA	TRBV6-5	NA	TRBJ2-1	TGTGCCAGCAGTTACGGGGCAGGGCCCTACAATGAGCAGTTCTTC	CASSYGAGPYNEQFF
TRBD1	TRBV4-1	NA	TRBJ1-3	TGCGCCAGCAGCCAGTATGGCGACGGGACAGTAGGAAACACCATATATTTT	CASSQYGDGTVGNTIYF
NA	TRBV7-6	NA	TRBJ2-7	TGTGCCAGCAGTTTAGCTTCCAGGGGCTACGAGCAGTACTTC	CASSLASRGYEQYF